The rows below give T cell receptor beta chains drawn from one sample of a study of blood T cells in healthy people across ages. Each CDR3 protein gets one entry after TCRdb re-called the 5' RACE reads with MiXCR. The data contain 600,000 to 900,000 distinct CDR3 sequences, around 24% of them singletons. These data also formed part of another study, on T cells of mothers and their children.

The source material was blood. The receptors here all came from a boy aged 5-17 years in good health. Both conserved end residues are part of each CDR3. The D gene is left open where the match is weak. Size tells how often a clone was seen (once, few, many) or the class of an expanded clone, and some rows leave it out.

d_gene	abundance	j_gene	len	v_gene	CDR3nt	CDR3aa
NA	NA	TRBJ1-5	14	TRBV20-1	TGCAGTGCTAGTCCCGGATTTAGCAATCAGCCCCAGCATTTT	CSASPGFSNQPQHF
TRBD2	many	TRBJ2-5	13	TRBV10-2	TGCGCCAGCACGGAGCGGGGGGGAGAGACCCAGTACTTC	CASTERGGETQYF
TRBD1	NA	TRBJ1-4	15	TRBV6-5	TGTGCCTGCACGGGACAGCCCACAACTAATGAAAAACTGTTTTTT	CACTGQPTTNEKLFF
NA	NA	TRBJ2-6	15	TRBV20-1	TGCGGTGCTAGGGAAACTGTCTCTGGGGCCAACGTCCTGACTTTC	CGARETVSGANVLTF
TRBD2	many	TRBJ2-1	15	TRBV6-1	TGTGCCAGCAGTGAGATAGCGGGGGGCGTGAATGAGCAGTTCTTC	CASSEIAGGVNEQFF
NA	few	TRBJ1-1	12	TRBV7-9	TGTGCCAGCAGCTCCCCTCCTGCTGAAGCTTTCTTT	CASSSPPAEAFF
TRBD2	NA	TRBJ2-7	14	TRBV10-1	TGCGCCAGCAGTGATAGGAGAGCGGGGTACGAGCAGTACTTC	CASSDRRAGYEQYF
TRBD2	many	TRBJ2-5	13	TRBV12-3/TRBV12-4	TGTGCCAGCAAACCTAGCGGCGAAGAGACCCAGTACTTC	CASKPSGEETQYF
NA	NA	TRBJ1-4	12	TRBV20-1	TGCAGTGCTCGTCAGGGGAATGAAAAACTGTTTTTT	CSARQGNEKLFF
TRBD1	NA	TRBJ1-1	17	TRBV5-1	TGCGCCAGCAGCTGGACCGGGACAGGGGGTATGAACACTGAAGCTTTCTTT	CASSWTGTGGMNTEAFF
NA	NA	TRBJ2-5	13	TRBV4-2	TGTGCCAGCAGCCGGGAACATGGAGAGACCCAGTACTTC	CASSREHGETQYF
TRBD1	NA	TRBJ1-2	13	TRBV12-3/TRBV12-4	TGTGCCAGCAGGGGACAGGGGCCGTATGGCTACACCTTC	CASRGQGPYGYTF
NA	many	TRBJ1-6	14	TRBV20-1	TGCAGTGCTACGGTCCTCGGGCGGAATTCACCCCTCCACTTT	CSATVLGRNSPLHF
TRBD1	NA	TRBJ2-6	19	TRBV13	TGTGCCAGCAGCTTAGGGACAGGGGAAGATATAAGTGGGGCCAACGTCCTGACTTTC	CASSLGTGEDISGANVLTF
TRBD1	few	TRBJ1-5	15	TRBV12-3/TRBV12-4	TGTGCCAGCAGTTTACAGGGGGACAACAATCAGCCCCAGCATTTT	CASSLQGDNNQPQHF
NA	few	TRBJ1-2	14	TRBV6-1	TGTGCCAGCAGTGAGAGTGCAGGGAACTATGGCTACACCTTC	CASSESAGNYGYTF
NA	NA	TRBJ1-6	16	TRBV4-1	TGCGCCAGCAGCCAAGACGGGAGCTCCTATAATTCACCCCTCCACTTT	CASSQDGSSYNSPLHF
TRBD1	NA	TRBJ1-2	14	TRBV5-5	TGTGCCAGCAGCTCGGACAGGGGGGTCTATGGCTACACCTTC	CASSSDRGVYGYTF
NA	NA	TRBJ2-5	15	TRBV5-1	TGCGCCAGCACCCCGGGCGGCAGTAGTTGGGAGACCCAGTACTTC	CASTPGGSSWETQYF
TRBD2	NA	TRBJ2-4	15	TRBV6-2/TRBV6-3	TGTGCCAGCAGTTACCGCGGGGGACCCAAAAACATTCAGTACTTC	CASSYRGGPKNIQYF
TRBD2	NA	TRBJ2-7	14	TRBV20-1	TGCAGTGCTAGAGGATCACTCTGGGGGGGCGAGCAGTACTTC	CSARGSLWGGEQYF
NA	few	TRBJ2-7	13	TRBV12-3/TRBV12-4	TGTGCCAGCATGGGGACAAATACCTACGAGCAGTACTTC	CASMGTNTYEQYF
NA	NA	TRBJ2-3	13	TRBV6-2/TRBV6-3	TGTGCCAGCAAAAGGGCCAGTGATGATACGCAGTATTTT	CASKRASDDTQYF
NA	NA	TRBJ2-2	14	TRBV19	TGTGCCAGTAGTCCGCTTGGCTCACCCGGGGAGCTGTTTTTT	CASSPLGSPGELFF
NA	NA	TRBJ2-5	15	TRBV27	TGTGCCAGCAGTTTATCGTGGGACTCGGGAGAGACCCAGTACTTC	CASSLSWDSGETQYF
TRBD1	NA	TRBJ2-1	16	TRBV20-1	TGCAGTGCTAGAGATCTCGGACAGGGGGCTGGGAATGAGCAGTTCTTC	CSARDLGQGAGNEQFF
NA	NA	TRBJ2-1	15	TRBV6-5	TGTGCCAGCAGCCTTACCGCCAACTCCTACAATGAGCAGTTCTTC	CASSLTANSYNEQFF
NA	NA	TRBJ1-3	17	TRBV5-5	TGTGCCAGCAGCTTGGAGGGCAGGGAGGACTCTGGAAACACCATATATTTT	CASSLEGREDSGNTIYF
NA	many	TRBJ2-1	12	TRBV10-3	TGTGCCATCAGTTCCAGCAGGGATGAGCAGTTCTTC	CAISSSRDEQFF
NA	NA	TRBJ1-1	13	TRBV3-1	TGTGCCAGCAGCCCCACCCGAGGGGAGGAGACTTTCTTT	CASSPTRGEETFF